This T cell receptor (beta chain) was found in a study of blood T cell repertoires in COVID-19. Study at large: T cells, B-cell-depleted T cells, or PBMCs provided the cDNA or gDNA that served as material.

Assay: immunoSEQ multiplex PCR; the TCRdb copy retains only in-frame clones and omits some. The sample shows approximately 250,000 clones, 91% of them seen only once. V shed 6 bases and J 1 base; nucleotides not matched to a gene: 5. The CDR3 contains 15 residues. Germline V gene data show CDR1 as SNHLY and CDR2 as FYNNEI. Sequences were obtained from PBMCs or T cells enriched from blood (not recorded which). The chain combines TRBV2 with TRBJ2-1, with 8 bases matching TRBD1. The receptor was isolated from a man in his forties who had been exposed to COVID-19. The CDR3, as DNA: TGTGCCAGCAGAGTCGGGACAGGTTCCTACAATGAGCAGTTCTTC. This sequence encodes CASRVGTGSYNEQFF.